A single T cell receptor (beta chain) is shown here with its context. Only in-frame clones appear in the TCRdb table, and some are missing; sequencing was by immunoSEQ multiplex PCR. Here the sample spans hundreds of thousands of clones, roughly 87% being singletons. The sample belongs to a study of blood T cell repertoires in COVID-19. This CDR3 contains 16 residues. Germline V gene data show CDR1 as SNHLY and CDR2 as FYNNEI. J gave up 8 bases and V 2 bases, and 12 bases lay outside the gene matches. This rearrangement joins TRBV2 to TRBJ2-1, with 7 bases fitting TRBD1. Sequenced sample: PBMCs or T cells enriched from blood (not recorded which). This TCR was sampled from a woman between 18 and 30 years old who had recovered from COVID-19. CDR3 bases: TGTGCCAGCAGTGAATCCAGGACAGGTGAGAGGGATGAGCAGTTCTTC. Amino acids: CASSESRTGERDEQFF.